This T cell receptor (beta chain) was sequenced for a study of shared clonotypes between healthy human individuals. Turning to the study itself: Three plates each covered CD4 naive and memory; CD8 naive two, CD8 memory one.

Per germline, CDR1 MNHNS and CDR2 SASEGT. The V and J ends lost 0 bases and 7 bases respectively, with 13 bases between them. CDR3 length: 15 amino acids. Deep was the level used in running the assay. Libraries were prepared by immunoSEQ multiplex PCR; TCRdb keeps only in-frame clonotypes and omits some of them. The data show 2.3 million or so clones, approximately 95% seen once. The J gene is TRBJ2-1, the V gene TRBV6-1, with D possibly matching TRBD2 (7 bases). Sample: naive CD4+ T cells from PBMCs. Subset described: CD45RA+ positively selected. The sequence came from a man in his late teens or twenties in good health. Some clones in this sample may be carry-over from other donors' samples. In DNA, the CDR3 is TGTGCCAGCAGTGAAGCGCTGGGAGGGGGGAATGAGCAGTTCTTC. Translation: CASSEALGGGNEQFF.